Presented here are 28 T cell receptor beta chains from one specimen sequenced in a study of blood T cell repertoires in COVID-19. Assay: immunoSEQ multiplex PCR; the TCRdb copy retains only in-frame clones and omits some. The profile shows fewer than 250,000 clones, around nine tenths of them singletons. Sequenced input: PBMCs or T cells enriched from blood (not recorded which). The receptors shown here come from a young woman who had been exposed to COVID-19.

The chain recombines TRBV10-3 with TRBJ2-7; TRBD2 matches at 8 bases. Per the germline V gene, CDR1 is ENHRY and CDR2 is SYGVKD. The CDR3 is made up of 16 amino acids. The junction had 12 bases not matched to a gene; V was cut back by 4 bases and J by 4 bases. In DNA form, the CDR3 reads TGTGCCATCAGTGGGGAGCCGAGTAGCGGGGCTTACGAGCAGTACTTC. Translating gives CAISGEPSSGAYEQYF.

The CDR3 DNA sequence: TGTGCCAGCAGCAAGCGGGGCGAGCCCTACGAGCAGTACTTC. It translates to CASSKRGEPYEQYF. V gene TRBV9 combines with J gene TRBJ2-7; TRBD2 matches at 7 bases. The CDR3 is made up of 14 amino acids. V lost 4 bases to trimming and J lost 2 bases; unmatched junction nucleotides: 6. The germline V gene encodes CDR1 SGDLS and CDR2 YYNGEE.

The chain uses TRBV7-9 and TRBJ2-3; 14 bases match TRBD2. The CDR3 has 18 amino acids. Germline assignment: CDR1 SEHNR and CDR2 FQNEAQ (reference sequence). Losses at the gene ends were 6 bases for V and 4 bases for J; bases not matched to a gene: 12. The CDR3 DNA reads TGTGCCAGCAGGGAGACTAGCGGGAGGGCCAAGGGCGCAGATACGCAGTATTTT. It encodes CASRETSGRAKGADTQYF.

The genes are TRBV29-1 and TRBJ2-7, with D uncertain. Germline V gene data show CDR1 as SQVTM and CDR2 as ANQGSEA. CDR3 size: 14 residues. V was clipped by 2 bases and J by 3 bases, with 14 bases between them. CDR3 residues: CSVEISGPLYEQYF. CDR3 coding DNA: TGCAGCGTTGAAATCTCAGGCCCCCTCTACGAGCAGTACTTC.

The CDR3: CASSRGGNTIYF. The CDR3 coding sequence is TGCGCCAGCAGCCGAGGGGGAAACACCATATATTTT. This rearrangement joins TRBV5-1 to TRBJ1-3; D call uncertain. In germline, CDR1 is SGHRS, CDR2 YFSETQ. Trimming removed 4 bases from V and 4 bases from J, with 6 bases in between. The CDR3 covers 12 residues.

The chain carries TRBV2 and TRBJ2-7, with D perhaps matching TRBD2 (6 bases). This CDR3 has 14 residues. The germline V gene has CDR1 SNHLY and CDR2 FYNNEI. V was shortened by 5 bases and J by 4 bases, with 15 bases between the two germline ends. The CDR3 region is CASSPDSGSYEQYF. The CDR3 DNA reads TGTGCCAGCAGTCCTGACTCCGGGAGTTACGAGCAGTACTTC.

This sequence joins TRBV7-9 and TRBJ2-1; 11 bases are shared with TRBD2. J gave up 0 bases and V 5 bases, and 9 bases lay outside the gene matches. The length of the CDR3 is 18 residues. CDR1 and CDR2 from the germline V gene are SEHNR and FQNEAQ (reference sequence). The CDR3 here is CASSRGLADAYSYNEQFF. The CDR3 DNA follows: TGTGCCAGCAGCCGGGGACTAGCGGACGCTTACTCCTACAATGAGCAGTTCTTC.

The chain couples TRBV29-1 to TRBJ1-1, with 8 bases matching TRBD1. V shed 4 bases, J shed 1 base, and the junction held 2 bases outside the gene matches. The CDR3 spans 13 residues. Germline assignment: CDR1 SQVTM and CDR2 ANQGSEA. The CDR3 reads CSVADRGNTEAFF. CDR3 bases: TGCAGCGTTGCTGACAGGGGGAACACTGAAGCTTTCTTT.

This clone was counted a single time. The rearrangement links TRBV4-1 to TRBJ2-2, with D maybe TRBD2 (5 bases). The CDR3 contains 15 residues. With 0 bases removed from V and 4 bases from J, the gap between germline ends came to 9 bases. Germline V gene sequence: CDR1 MGHRA, CDR2 YSYEKL. The CDR3 nucleotides read TGCGCCAGCAGCCAAGACGGACTGTTCACCGGGGAGCTGTTTTTT. This translates into CASSQDGLFTGELFF.

The chain joins TRBV7-8 to TRBJ2-7, with 7 bases fitting TRBD2. Germline V gene data show CDR1 as SGHVS and CDR2 as FQNEAQ. The V segment lost 0 bases and the J segment 7 bases; nucleotides outside the gene matches: 3. The CDR3 runs to 13 residues. In DNA form, the CDR3 reads TGTGCCAGCAGCTTAGCCGGAGCGGGGGAGCAGTACTTC. It codes for CASSLAGAGEQYF.

This sequence joins TRBV2 and TRBJ2-2; D is uncertain. Germline V lookup: CDR1 SNHLY, CDR2 FYNNEI. The CDR3 extends over 13 amino acids. V shed 3 bases and J shed 6 bases, with 8 bases lying between them. DNA of the CDR3: TGTGCCAGCAGTGACAGGTTCGCCGGGGAGCTGTTTTTT. Protein sequence: CASSDRFAGELFF.

The chain carries TRBV18 and TRBJ2-3; 9 positions match TRBD2. V was clipped by 6 bases and J by 3 bases; unmatched bases: 22. This CDR3 comprises 20 residues. Germline V gives CDR1 KGHSH, CDR2 LQKENI. The CDR3 here is CASSPTPGLAKLGKTDTQYF. CDR3 DNA sequence: TGTGCCAGCTCCCCGACCCCCGGACTAGCGAAGTTGGGGAAAACAGATACGCAGTATTTT.

This chain connects TRBV2 to TRBJ2-2, with D unresolved. Trimming left V 4 bases short and J 5 bases short, with 8 bases between. This CDR3 is 13 amino acids long. The germline gives CDR1 SNHLY, CDR2 FYNNEI. CDR3 DNA: TGTGCCAGCAGTGGACAACAAACCGGGGAGCTGTTTTTT. Translating it yields CASSGQQTGELFF.

The V gene is TRBV4-2, the J gene TRBJ1-4, with D perhaps matching TRBD1 (5 bases). The CDR3 runs 17 residues. V was shortened by 0 bases and J by 10 bases, with 21 bases between the two germline ends. From germline, CDR1 is LGHNA and CDR2 YNFKEQ. CDR3 in amino acids: CASSQDGDGGVYRKLFF. The CDR3 DNA reads TGTGCCAGCAGCCAAGATGGGGACGGGGGAGTTTACCGAAAACTGTTTTTT.

This clone was observed once. CDR3 sequence (DNA): TGTGCCAGCGGAAAAAGTAGAGTGAGGTTCTACGAGCAGTACTTC. Its translation is CASGKSRVRFYEQYF. This chain connects TRBV28 to TRBJ2-7; D gene ambiguous. V was cut by 8 bases and J by 3 bases, with 20 bases left in between. CDR3 length equals 15 residues. The germline gives CDR1 MDHEN, CDR2 SYDVKM.

The CDR3 sequence is CASTAGDRNYGYTF. CDR3 in DNA: TGTGCCAGTACTGCAGGGGACAGGAACTATGGCTACACCTTC. The rearrangement uses TRBV19 and TRBJ1-2; 8 bases agree with TRBD1. With 7 bases clipped from V and 2 bases from J, the junction kept 6 bases outside the gene matches. CDR1 is LNHDA and CDR2 is SQIVND in the germline V gene (reference sequence). The CDR3 totals 14 residues.

The gene calls are TRBV6-5 and TRBJ2-3; 8 bases agree with TRBD1. Germline V gene sequence: CDR1 MNHEY, CDR2 SVGAGI. This CDR3 region has 16 residues. The junction had 12 bases not matched to a gene; V was cut back by 5 bases and J by 5 bases. The CDR3 loop is CASSNFPRTGIDTQYF. The CDR3 DNA reads TGTGCCAGCAGTAACTTCCCTCGGACAGGGATAGATACGCAGTATTTT.

The chain couples TRBV10-3 to TRBJ2-6, with TRBD1 identical over 7 bases. Germline-derived CDR1 and CDR2 are ENHRY and SYGVKD. CDR3 size: 16 residues. Trimming cost V 10 bases and J 0 bases; bases outside gene matches: 9. This chain's CDR3 is CATNTGVDSGANVLTF. The CDR3 bases are TGTGCCACCAACACAGGGGTAGACTCTGGGGCCAACGTCCTGACTTTC.

The chain combines TRBV6-4 with TRBJ2-6; unclear D gene. Germline V gene data show CDR1 as MRHNA and CDR2 as SNTAGT. The CDR3 has 15 amino acids. The V end lost 0 bases, the J end lost 4 bases, and 7 bases lay between the germline ends. The CDR3 bases are TGTGCCAGCAGTGACTCCGGGTACGGGGCCAACGTCCTGACTTTC. Its protein product is CASSDSGYGANVLTF.

This clone has more than one count but fewer than ten. The rearrangement joins TRBV2 to TRBJ2-1; a weak D match, TRBD2 (6 bases). This CDR3 is 15 amino acids long. Germline CDR1 SNHLY, CDR2 FYNNEI. Trimming took off 2 bases at V and 8 bases at J, with 16 bases between the two ends. The CDR3, as DNA: TGTGCCAGCAGTGAATTTGGGGTTGAGCGGGATGAGCAGTTCTTC. It yields the protein CASSEFGVERDEQFF.

As DNA, the CDR3 is TGCGCCAGCAGCGTCCTTAGGAGAGATACGCAGTATTTT. It yields the protein CASSVLRRDTQYF. This chain uses TRBV10-2 with TRBJ2-3; no clear D gene. CDR3 length: 13 amino acids. V was shortened by 6 bases and J by 5 bases, with 12 bases between the two germline ends. Germline CDR1 reads WSHSY; CDR2 reads SAAADI.

The chain has TRBV2 and TRBJ2-1, with 7 bases that match TRBD1. This CDR3 has 12 amino acids. Unmatched junction bases numbered 6, after V lost 6 bases and J lost 10 bases. Germline V gene sequence: CDR1 SNHLY, CDR2 FYNNEI. The CDR3 loop reads CASRETGREQFF. The CDR3 DNA reads as TGTGCCAGCAGGGAGACAGGGCGGGAGCAGTTCTTC.

V is TRBV11-2 and J is TRBJ2-7; 7 bases are shared with TRBD2. The junction had 6 bases not matched to a gene; V was cut back by 0 bases and J by 1 base. Germline V gene sequence: CDR1 SGHAT, CDR2 FQNNGV. CDR3 length equals 16 residues. CDR3 DNA sequence: TGTGCCAGCAGCTTAGAGTCTAGCGGTCATTCCTACGAGCAGTACTTC. This encodes CASSLESSGHSYEQYF.

The chain carries TRBV29-1 and TRBJ2-7, with 9 bases matching TRBD2. The CDR3 sequence is 13 residues long. Germline CDR1 reads SQVTM; CDR2 reads ANQGSEA. With V trimmed by 4 bases and J by 0 bases, 1 base remained unmatched. This chain's CDR3 is CSVGLAVSYEQYF. The CDR3 DNA follows: TGCAGCGTTGGACTAGCGGTCTCCTACGAGCAGTACTTC.

This clone was picked up a small number of times. The same CDR3 is also encoded by other DNA sequences in this sample. This chain connects TRBV9 to TRBJ1-1; no definite D call. The germline V gene has CDR1 SGDLS and CDR2 YYNGEE. The CDR3 is made up of 13 amino acids. V was trimmed by 4 bases and J by 1 base, leaving 8 bases between them. The CDR3 region has the DNA TGTGCCAGCAGCTCCCGACAGAACACTGAAGCTTTCTTT. Protein sequence: CASSSRQNTEAFF.

The gene calls are TRBV5-1 and TRBJ2-6; 8 bases are shared with TRBD1. The CDR3 loop spans 17 amino acids. After removal of 0 bases from V and 3 bases from J, the junction contained 5 bases not matched to a gene. The V gene's germline CDR1 is SGHRS and CDR2 YFSETQ. Here the CDR3 reads CASSLDPGGFGANVLTF. The DNA of the CDR3 is TGCGCCAGCAGCTTGGATCCAGGGGGCTTTGGGGCCAACGTCCTGACTTTC.

This CDR3 reads CASSSVGTSAFSTYEQYF. CDR3 DNA: TGTGCCAGCAGCTCGGTTGGGACTAGCGCTTTCTCCACCTACGAGCAGTACTTC. The chain joins TRBV5-4 to TRBJ2-7; TRBD2 matches at 10 bases. With V trimmed by 3 bases and J by 2 bases, 14 bases remained unmatched. Germline values: CDR1 SGHNT, CDR2 YYREEE (reference sequence). The CDR3 runs to 18 residues.

The chain joins TRBV7-9 to TRBJ2-7; D may be TRBD2 (5 bases). This CDR3 comprises 15 residues. V was trimmed by 5 bases and J by 1 base, leaving 15 bases between them. Looked up from germline, CDR1 is SEHNR and CDR2 is FQNEAQ (reference sequence). The CDR3 is CASSRAGPTSYEQYF. The CDR3, as DNA: TGTGCCAGCAGCCGCGCGGGCCCAACTTCCTACGAGCAGTACTTC. The whole variable domain, remainder taken from reference TRBV7-9 and TRBJ2-7, is DTGVSQNPRHKITKRGQNVTFRCDPISEHNRLYWYRQTLGQGPEFLTYFQNEAQLEKSRLLSDRFSAERPKGSFSTLEIQRTEQGDSAMYLCASSRAGPTSYEQYFGPGTRLTVT.